Reported below is one TCR beta chain. No cognate antigen has been identified for it. Nothing much larger sits one base from this clone, and base qualities are not available. These data belong to a study of T cell changes during pregnancy in multiple sclerosis (dated by TCRdb to the late 2010s). Describing the broader study: The study looked at changes in the T cell repertoire across pregnancy in women with multiple sclerosis.

From the germline V gene, CDR1 is KGHSH and CDR2 is LQKENI. Its CDR3 holds 17 amino acids, cysteine through phenylalanine. The kept DNA is CDR3 alone, 51 bases in frame from the first base. The junction carries 20 bases between V and J, which are trimmed by 6 bases and 3 bases respectively. Libraries were prepared through the immunoSEQ multiplex PCR assay. The immuneACCESS repertoire file appears here via TCRdb, limited to in-frame rearrangements. These files lack a portion of the clones; in checked studies, under half of the deficit traces to unresolved V genes, and the cause of the others is not known. The sample yields tens of thousands of clones; roughly 93% were counted once. The top ten clones comprise about 2.5% of the sample.

The source material was peripheral blood, sampled in the second trimester of pregnancy. This clonotype originated in a female donor with multiple sclerosis, enrolled in a pregnancy study. The chain is assembled from TRBV18 and TRBJ2-2; the D gene is possibly TRBD1, with 6 bases matching. The nucleotide sequence reads TGTGCCAGCTCCCAGCTATCCGGGACAATAGACACCGGGGAGCTGTTTTTT. The translation is CASSQLSGTIDTGELFF.